This TCR beta chain was recorded in a study of cytomegalovirus exposure and HLA in healthy donors. Overall study results and limits: Reports indicated that the classifier achieved high specificity and sensitivity in diagnosing cytomegalovirus status. Altogether, 150 to 200 TCR beta chains were recorded as cytomegalovirus-associated. An analysis was carried out at a later point. It showed that HLA-associated TCR beta chains were more clonally expanded than equally common non-associated chains.

In the case of this clone: What it binds is unknown.

The PCR made use of 60 Vbeta and 13 Jbeta primers. Profiling relied on immunoSEQ multiplex PCR, and the TCRdb table lists in-frame clones only, not all of them. Seen here are approximately 130,000 clones, 84% observed once, and the top ten hold 2.7%. This cohort consisted of healthy bone marrow donors. The clonotype originates from a man over 45 in good health and CMV-seronegative. Source material: PBMCs.

The DNA of the CDR3 is TGTGCCAGCAGCTTAGGGACAGGTGGGAGAGAAGCTTTCTTT. As protein: CASSLGTGGREAFF. This sequence joins TRBV7-9 and TRBJ1-1, with 7 nucleotides matching TRBD1. Germline assignment: CDR1 SEHNR and CDR2 FQNEAQ (reference sequence). V was clipped by 1 base and J by 8 bases; unmatched bases: 7. This CDR3 is built from 14 residues.